This T cell receptor beta chain stems from a study of OX40 agonist ivuxolimab in advanced cancers. About the study: Given to patients was ivuxolimab, an agonistic anti-OX40 (CD134) antibody. Earlier treatment with anti-PD-1, anti-PD-L1 or anti-CTLA-4 was permitted, and 35% to 40% had received some.

Study results and caveats: Circulating CD4+ and CD8+ T cells showed clonal expansion by week 6 at 0.1 to 3.0 mg/kg. Not determined was the antigen specificity of the expanded peripheral T cells.

The CDR3 sequence is 14 residues long. V shed 6 bases and J shed 4 bases, with 15 bases lying between them. Looked up from germline, CDR1 is MNHEY and CDR2 is SVGAGI. Comment on this clone: What it binds is not known.

Assay used: immunoSEQ multiplex PCR; TCRdb lists only in-frame clones, some missing. This table has some 20,000 clones, approximately 84% appearing once. The clonotype originates from an adult with an advanced solid tumor such as melanoma, head and neck, liver or kidney cancer. Sample: CD4+ or CD8+ T cells sorted from blood, taken in a trial of the OX40 agonist ivuxolimab. The chain employs TRBV6-5 and TRBJ1-1, with D possibly TRBD1 on 5 matching bases. This CDR3 is CASRSRGGATEAFF. CDR3 sequence (DNA): TGTGCCAGCAGATCGCGGGGAGGGGCCACTGAAGCTTTCTTT.